This T cell receptor beta chain is drawn from a study of graft-versus-host responses after intestinal transplantation. Across the whole study: Recipients across the board were started on anti-thymocyte globulin induction, then kept on tacrolimus and steroids for approximately three years.

Study-wide results and limits: Among circulating GvH clones, peak levels were associated with early post-transplant declines in HvG clones. Recipient marrow held GvH clones, some first seen in ileum or blood.

In regard to this clone: What it recognizes is unknown.

Germline V gives CDR1 SGHRS, CDR2 YFSETQ. The CDR3 totals 16 residues. V lost 4 bases and J lost 3, with 20 bases in between. Sequencing was performed with immunoSEQ multiplex PCR; in TCRdb, only in-frame clones are kept and a portion is missing. The sample carries 75,000 to 90,000 clones, 70% to 90% recorded once. Sequencing was performed on unstimulated CD4+ T cells sorted from spleen or lymph node cells, taken before intestinal transplant. The V and J genes are TRBV5-1 and TRBJ2-7; no definite D call. The origin of this receptor is a human donor who received an intestinal transplant. Here the CDR3 DNA reads TGCGCCAGCAGCCCCCGGAAGGAGCTCGGATACTACGAGCAGTACTTC. It encodes CASSPRKELGYYEQYF.